This is a list of T cell receptor beta chains from one sample in a study of CD8 T cells in ankylosing spondylitis. TCRdb fed the 5' RACE reads into MiXCR, producing one record per CDR3 protein. The sample holds 30,000 to 45,000 distinct CDR3 sequences; approximately 15% are singletons and the top ten take approximately 50%. The sample taken for sequencing was blood. These receptors were taken from a male donor with ankylosing spondylitis or in good health (not recorded which). Each CDR3 is given with its conserved first and last residue. A D gene is named only where the DNA matches it firmly. A row's size may be missing; if present it is once, few, many or a size class.

d_gene,abundance,v_gene,CDR3aa
NA,few,TRBV5-5,CASSLLPTRGNEQFF
NA,few,TRBV7-2,CASSPKDGPSTDTQYF
TRBD2,NA,TRBV5-1,CASSLAAGAIGELFF
NA,NA,TRBV28,CASSLINKNTEAFF
NA,NA,TRBV5-1,CASSLAARGGETQYF
NA,NA,TRBV11-3,CASSLDPSELFF
NA,NA,TRBV30,CAWSRAPGAEAFF
TRBD2,few,TRBV5-1,CASSLFASGNSYNEQFF
NA,NA,TRBV7-2,CASSSTTATMGYTF
TRBD2,NA,TRBV5-5,CASSFMTSGRGGEQFF
NA,NA,TRBV7-2,CASSLSLNPDTQYF
NA,NA,TRBV6-6,CASSYNEIRNEQYF
NA,NA,TRBV6-5,CASSYSDLYNEQFF
TRBD1,NA,TRBV7-8,CASSITGGVDTGELFF
NA,NA,TRBV7-3,CASSLGPRNEQFF
TRBD1,few,TRBV5-1,CASSLGDRGRDTQYF
NA,NA,TRBV20-1,CSASVTRDTQYF
NA,NA,TRBV23-1,CASSQCGTFSYEQYF
TRBD2,NA,TRBV7-8,CASSLWVAGGQETQYF
NA,few,TRBV12-3/TRBV12-4,CASSFPPAAQYF
NA,NA,TRBV20-1,CSAKPGAVTDTQYF
NA,many,TRBV24-1,CATSDLVYDATGELFF
NA,NA,TRBV27,CASSWGGLNTEAFF
NA,few,TRBV12-3/TRBV12-4,CASSLVGETQYF
NA,NA,TRBV21-1,CASARTYEQYF
NA,NA,TRBV3-1,CASSPPRSRDTQYF
TRBD2,NA,TRBV4-2,CASGTSGAGETQYF
NA,NA,TRBV6-2/TRBV6-3,CASSSPADSSNTGELFF
NA,few,TRBV20-1,CSAREVRGEKLFF
TRBD2,few,TRBV12-3/TRBV12-4,CASRDGTSESYNEQFF
TRBD1,NA,TRBV12-3/TRBV12-4,CASSSTGQGLGNQPQHF
NA,NA,TRBV4-2,CASSQEHTTDTQYF
TRBD1,few,TRBV5-1,CASSLDRTGDIQYF
TRBD1,few,TRBV5-5,CASSPGQGGNSAKNIQYF
NA,NA,TRBV28,CASSFRGRRDTGELFF
NA,NA,TRBV7-3,CASSQDSNSVNIQYF
NA,many,TRBV29-1,CSADTQYF
NA,NA,TRBV28,CASSSLAANADTQYF
NA,NA,TRBV7-2,CASSARIPTDTQYF
TRBD2,NA,TRBV7-9,CASPPPAGVSYNEQFF
NA,once,TRBV7-8,CASSKYTNTGELFF
NA,few,TRBV7-2,CASSLAGLDTQYF
TRBD2,few,TRBV5-1,CASSFGLAGGRVYNEQFF
NA,many,TRBV20-1,CSARAGGQFTDTQYF
TRBD2,few,TRBV29-1,CSGMTSGSGEQYF
NA,NA,TRBV5-1,CASSLDGSGLAEAFF
NA,NA,TRBV5-6,CASSWTATDTQYF
NA,few,TRBV5-1,CASSSGQIIEAFF
TRBD1,few,TRBV28,CASSKPGQLGDTQYF
NA,NA,TRBV21-1,CASSKNPTGVLGRNTGELFF
NA,few,TRBV24-1,CATSDHADTQYF
NA,few,TRBV12-3/TRBV12-4,CASSLSEYGELFF
NA,NA,TRBV6-1,CASGTGRSVYTF
NA,few,TRBV12-3/TRBV12-4,CASSLEGSVLGELFF
NA,NA,TRBV27,CASTPQGAGYNEQFF
NA,NA,TRBV27,CASSLYNTDTQYF
TRBD1,few,TRBV2,CASKLGTGSYNEQFF
NA,NA,TRBV20-1,CSASGGPNQPQHF